The present TCR beta chain was sequenced within a study of cytomegalovirus exposure and HLA in healthy donors (dated by TCRdb to the late 2010s). At the level of the whole study: According to an earlier analysis of several hundred of the donors, about 179 million T cells yielded 120 million or so unique TCR beta sequences and 276 Gb of sequence data. An early release that covered about 600 HLA-typed donors contained around 300 gigabases of sequencing data and tens of millions of unique TCR sequences. Of the approximately 400 genotyped donors, 75% to 85% were placed in the genetic ancestry cluster associated with self-reported Caucasian donors. The study was designed to test whether signatures of past pathogen exposure could be identified by cataloging public T cell receptors. The T cell repertoires of under 750 subjects were profiled by immunosequencing and related to cytomegalovirus serostatus. In addition to the first cohort of several hundred subjects, a separate validation cohort of approximately 130 different subjects was used. To predict cytomegalovirus infection status, the study brought together high-throughput TCR immunosequencing, statistical association of individual TCRs with disease status, and machine learning. A later analysis re-examined previously published TCR beta repertoires from over 500 donors and added high-resolution HLA genotyping to investigate patterns of TCR occurrence. The later analysis used no new phenotypic data to find candidate immune exposures, relying instead on TCR beta sequences and their occurrence across donors. An earlier analysis of around 640 of the donors used high-throughput TCR beta sequencing to judge whether each TCR beta V gene segment behaved as functional or pseudogenic. Donor age, sex, ethnicity and CMV serostatus were collected together with the repertoire data. A later genetic analysis took genome-wide SNP genotypes for about 65% of the 666 donors and used that subset as a discovery cohort. All discovery cohort repertoires had been generated on a single sequencing platform. Both class I and class II loci were covered by HLA typing, at four-digit resolution. Typing coverage differed by locus: A, B, C, DRB1 and DQB1 were typed in roughly 620-630 donors, DQA1 in 500 to 550, DPA1 in over 600, and DPB1 in just under 490. Four to six DR-DQ haplotypes were handled as single units for association and clustering because linkage in the cohort was strong. Across approximately 400 genotyped donors of the cohort, an average of roughly 230,000 unique TCR beta nucleotide sequences per donor were sequenced, and 15% to 20% of those sequences were non-productive.

The cohort was made up of around 720 healthy bone marrow donors. Cohort members were all nominally healthy when sampled, although unrecorded immune exposures were likely present. The donor tested CMV seronegative, placing the donor among the 300 to 450 seronegative members of the cohort. A peripheral blood sample was collected from each donor, and TCR beta sequencing was performed on peripheral blood mononuclear cells. The Qiagen DNeasy Blood Extraction Kit was used to extract genomic DNA from the blood cell samples. Reading from cysteine to phenylalanine, the CDR3 counts 20 amino acids. Of all the DNA, just the CDR3 is kept, 60 bases in frame from base 1. What the work shows at the level of the full study, not this receptor alone: Compared with the approximately 720-donor mean, donors in an Asian-associated ancestry cluster had fewer N-insertions in productive TCRs, according to a later genetic analysis. A later analysis reported that several top co-occurrence clusters appeared linked to parvovirus B19, influenza, CMV and Epstein-Barr virus. In a later analysis, 16,951 TCR beta sequences were associated with specific HLA alleles at a false discovery rate of 0.05. A group of highly shared sequence variants was considered likely to be a technical artifact of the sequencing pipeline. A further reported finding was that TCR beta sequences accurately predicted the HLA-A and HLA-B alleles for most subjects in the first cohort. For the cohort, immune exposure information was limited to CMV serostatus. In the study, about 150 TCR beta chains were listed as associated with cytomegalovirus. Linkage disequilibrium might explain the correlated functional status among segregating V segments, but an unknown experimental factor could not be excluded. When HLA alleles, especially DR and DQ, strongly co-occurred, TCR associations were difficult to assign to individual alleles. This cohort had only TCR beta chains sequenced, and the lack of alpha or paired-chain data limited which features could be detected. Some IMGT-functional V segments, including TRBV6-2 and TRBV6-3, could not be told apart with the 87-base-pair reads, so those segments were excluded. In vitro tests confirmed that a few of the cytomegalovirus-associated TCR beta chains recognize cytomegalovirus antigens. Most CMV-associated TCR beta chains appeared to be HLA-restricted in a later analysis, and the HLA associations seemed to be driven largely by CMV exposure. The classifier was reported to diagnose cytomegalovirus status with high specificity and sensitivity in both the original and validation cohorts. Most TCR sequences were seen in very few donors, while some public TCRs were found in many individuals. HLA typing was unavailable for some donors at each locus, so association tests used only the typed subset. It was suggested by the authors that the approach could potentially be generalized to other disease states and immunological phenotypes. In an earlier analysis of fewer than 750 of the donors, most TCR beta V segments were observed in productive rearrangements about 87% or about 30% of the time, broadly matching IMGT annotations. In a later analysis, HLA-associated TCR beta chains were found to be more clonally expanded and to have lower generation probabilities than equally common non-associated chains. An association between a missense DCLRE1C variant and V-gene and J-gene trimming of TCR beta chains was found in a later genetic analysis and replicated in an independent cohort. In a later analysis, TCR association rates were found to vary across HLA loci, with the most associated TCRs seen for DRB1 alleles and the fewest for HLA-C alleles. Some 15 rarely observed V segments, including chromosome 9 orphons, were excluded from the earlier analysis of approximately 500 of the donors because counts were too low. Roughly uniform sequencing depth across donors was assumed in presence/absence analyses, although this assumption may not hold.

Library construction relied on the immunoSEQ multiplex PCR assay. For the multiplex PCR, a mixture combining 60 forward primers for TCR Vbeta segments and 13 reverse primers for TCR Jbeta segments was used. A multiplex PCR assay on genomic DNA amplified the CDR3 region of rearranged TCR beta genes. On the Illumina HiSeq System, the amplified TCR beta libraries were sequenced as 87-base-pair reads. The authors' analysis ran thus. In a later analysis, 70 million to 95 million unique TCR beta chains were counted across the 500 to 700 repertoires, and about 10 million of these chains were shared by at least two donors. A nearest-neighbor algorithm error-corrected the raw reads and collapsed the reads into unique sequences, merging closely related sequences to remove PCR and sequencing errors. To assign V, D and J gene segments, CDR3 sequences were aligned to IMGT reference sequences. For a sequence to be retained, a match of at least six nucleotides to both a V gene segment and a J gene segment was required. Rearrangements were classified as productive when the CDR3 lacked stop codons and remained in frame with V and J, and all other rearrangements were classified as non-productive. CDR3 was defined according to IMGT convention as the region running from the second conserved V-encoded cysteine to the conserved J-encoded phenylalanine. Sequences without an unambiguous match to a single V gene segment were excluded from the earlier analysis of 500 to 700 of the donors. An earlier analysis of just under 600 of the donors called V segments functional above 56.7% productive rearrangements and segregating when the between-donor standard deviation exceeded 5%. A statistical classification framework was built to diagnose cytomegalovirus status from the catalog of TCR beta chain sequences. In a later analysis, V and J genes were assigned by comparing TCR nucleotide sequences against IMGT/GENE-DB human TR gene sequences. The TCRdist pipeline was used in a later analysis to assign CDR3 sequences and most-parsimonious VDJ recombination scenarios. In a later analysis, each TCR beta chain was defined by its CDR3 amino acid sequence together with its V-gene family, and reads without a unique V-gene family were excluded. To address suspected cross-contamination and a sequencing artifact, a later analysis removed 592 highly shared, low-generation-probability nucleotide sequences. For each public chain, a later analysis derived a clonal expansion index from normalized ranks of inferred template counts within each repertoire. A later analysis computed generation probabilities with a VDJ recombination model fitted to out-of-frame rearrangements, and checked the results against IGoR. Hypergeometric tests were used in a later analysis to score TCR-TCR, TCR-HLA and TCR-CMV co-occurrence, with a repertoire-size bias correction applied to the TCR pairs. To estimate false discovery rates, a later analysis permuted the HLA or CMV assignments 20 times. In a later analysis, co-occurring TCRs were grouped using DBSCAN, with TCRdist sequence similarity added in when clustering inside HLA-allele-positive subsets. Repertoires with fewer than 30,000 or more than 120,000 public chains were left out of co-occurrence clustering, as were five repertoires with anomalous nucleotide sharing. Sourced from immuneACCESS, this table was stored by TCRdb with only in-frame sequences that have V and J called. A share of the clones is absent; for the studies checked, an unresolved V gene accounts for under half, and the remainder has no known explanation. The V and J calls and clone size are taken from that table; D and trimming were inferred from the DNA. This sample lists approximately 130,000 clones; roughly 79% were detected once. The ten largest account for about 2.4% of the sample.

Concerning this clone: The antigen it binds to is not known. Within one base of it there is no much larger clone, and no base qualities were kept.

The TCR comes from a woman aged 40 to 50 in good health and CMV-seronegative. Sequenced sample: PBMCs. This sequence uses TRBV21-1 and TRBJ2-2; the DNA was not compared with TRBD2, the D call given in the table. TRBV21-1 is given as a pseudogene. The CDR3 protein is CASSKEGKESSGVDTGELFF. The DNA reads as follows: TGTGCCAGCAGCAAAGAAGGTAAGGAGTCTAGCGGGGTGGACACCGGGGAGCTGTTTTTT.